The clone carrying this TCR beta chain was observed a handful of times. The sample belongs to a study of cytomegalovirus exposure and HLA in healthy donors. Vbeta (60) and Jbeta (13) primers were used in the PCR. Some clones are missing from TCRdb's copy, which holds only in-frame ones; the method was immunoSEQ multiplex PCR. This sample has about 140,000 clones, with around 80% found just once. Losses at the gene ends were 4 bases for V and 5 bases for J; bases not matched to a gene: 8. CDR1 is WSHSY, CDR2 SAAADI, per germline. CDR3 length: 15 residues. Sequenced input: PBMCs. The J gene is TRBJ1-1, the V gene TRBV10-2; 9 nucleotides agree with TRBD1. The clonotype comes from a woman aged 30 to 39 in good health and CMV-seronegative. CDR3 DNA sequence: TGCGCCAGCAGTGGATTCCGGGACAGGGATACTGAAGCTTTCTTT. Amino acids: CASSGFRDRDTEAFF.